Below are 2 T cell receptor beta chains sequenced from a single sample in a study of identical twins. TCRdb re-derived calls from the 5' RACE reads in MiXCR, one entry per CDR3 protein. Among approximately 240,000 distinct CDR3 sequences listed, around 15% were seen once. Sequencing was performed on memory (CD45RO+) T cells sorted from blood. Source of these receptors: a woman between 18 and 30 years old in good health.

This clonotype was counted ten times or more. The chain links TRBV5-1 to TRBJ2-7, with a possible D match to TRBD2 (5 bases). Deletions cut 2 bases from V and 0 bases from J, with 9 bases between. The CDR3 loop spans 14 amino acids. The germline V gene encodes CDR1 SGHRS and CDR2 YFSETQ. The CDR3 spells CASSLAVLSYEQYF. CDR3 nucleotides: TGCGCCAGCAGCTTAGCGGTTCTCTCCTACGAGCAGTACTTC.

The chain links TRBV20-1 to TRBJ2-7; D remains unclear. Germline V lookup: CDR1 DFQATT, CDR2 SNEGSKA (reference sequence). The CDR3 spans 12 residues. V was shortened by 3 bases and J by 3 bases, with 9 bases between the two germline ends. The CDR3, as DNA: TGCAGTGCTAGTACTACCAACTACGAGCAGTACTTC. Its protein is CSASTTNYEQYF.